This TCR beta chain was found in a study of cytomegalovirus exposure and HLA in healthy donors. General study results and limits: Some public TCRs appeared in many individuals, while most sequences were rare.

Clones were sequenced by immunoSEQ multiplex PCR, and TCRdb holds only the in-frame ones, with some missing. The sample lists 55,000 to 75,000 clones; around 95% were seen once. The CDR3 runs to 16 residues. The junction had 10 bases not matched to a gene; V was cut back by 3 bases and J by 3 bases. Germline lookup yields CDR1 SGHNT and CDR2 YYREEE (reference sequence). Worth noting for this clone: Its antigen remains unknown.

The sample was PBMCs. The sequence was obtained from a man younger than 35 in good health and CMV-seropositive. V usage is TRBV5-4 and J usage is TRBJ1-1, with 8 bases that match TRBD1. CDR3 region: CASSSAPRGLYTEAFF. As DNA, the CDR3 is TGTGCCAGCAGCTCGGCCCCCAGGGGGCTTTACACTGAAGCTTTCTTT.